Each of the 22 T cell receptor beta chains below was sequenced from the same sample in a study of Graves' ophthalmopathy and Graves' hyperthyroidism. The study amplified TCR beta CDR3 regions using RNA transcripts. HTBI-primed RT-PCR formed the first round, and a multiplex PCR formed the second. TCRdb passed the multiplex PCR reads through MiXCR, listing each CDR3 protein once. The data contain 200,000 to 250,000 distinct CDR3 sequences, under 25% of them seen just once; the ten biggest clones take up roughly 45%. The sequencing sample was made of peripheral blood. The origin of the receptors is a woman between 50 and 59 years old with Graves' ophthalmopathy.

The V call is TRBV28, the J call TRBJ2-7; no definite D call. Germline lookup yields CDR1 MDHEN and CDR2 SYDVKM. The CDR3 length is 13 residues. Trimming left V 10 bases short and J 3 bases short, with 16 bases between. DNA for the CDR3: TGTGCCACCCAACCTCTCGATCACTACGAGCAGTACTTC. The encoded protein is CATQPLDHYEQYF.

This clonotype has at least ten counts. The chain is built from TRBV2 and TRBJ2-1; D ambiguous. CDR3 length equals 14 residues. V was cut by 6 bases and J by 8 bases, with 17 bases left in between. CDR1 SNHLY and CDR2 FYNNEI come from the germline V gene. The CDR3 nucleotides read TGTGCCAGCAGGTCCCCCCCGATATCCGATGAGCAGTTCTTC. Translation: CASRSPPISDEQFF.

This clonotype showed up many times. The chain is built from TRBV7-6 and TRBJ1-1; D unclear. This CDR3 region has 14 residues. Per the germline V gene, CDR1 is SGHVS and CDR2 is FNYEAQ. The V end lost 1 base, the J end lost 1 base, and 7 bases lay between the germline ends. The CDR3 loop is CASSLVRGNTEAFF. The DNA for the CDR3 is TGTGCCAGCAGCTTAGTTAGAGGGAACACTGAAGCTTTCTTT.

The V gene is TRBV12-3 or TRBV12-4, the J gene TRBJ2-3; 7 nucleotides agree with TRBD1. V shed 6 bases and J 11 bases; nucleotides not matched to a gene: 8. The CDR3 covers 12 residues. The CDR3 DNA follows: TGTGCCAGCAGCATGGCTCCAGGGGGGCAGTATTTT. Protein product: CASSMAPGGQYF.

This clonotype showed up many times. V and J are TRBV28 and TRBJ2-4; the D is unclear. Germline V gives CDR1 MDHEN, CDR2 SYDVKM. V was pared by 5 bases and J by 0 bases, with 11 bases between. This CDR3 spans 15 amino acids. CDR3 DNA: TGTGCCAGCAGTCCAGGCCTGGGAGCCAAAAACATTCAGTACTTC. It codes for CASSPGLGAKNIQYF.

In this sample, this clonotype turned up many times. The chain combines TRBV30 with TRBJ1-5; D gene unclear. Germline CDR1 reads GTSNPN; CDR2 reads SVGIG (reference sequence). The length of the CDR3 is 15 residues. The V end lost 1 base, the J end lost 0 bases, and 10 bases lay between the germline ends. CDR3 nucleotides: TGTGCCTGGAGTGGAACACCGGCTAGCAATCAGCCCCAGCATTTT. Its protein is CAWSGTPASNQPQHF. Together with reference TRBV30 and TRBJ1-5, the CDR3 gives the full variable domain: SQTIHQWPATLVQPVGSPLSLECTVEGTSNPNLYWYRQAAGRGLQLLFYSVGIGQISSEVPQNLSASRPQDRQFILSSKKLLLSDSGFYLCAWSGTPASNQPQHFGDGTRLSIL.

Many counts were recorded for this clonotype. This chain uses TRBV12-5 with TRBJ2-4; 8 bases match TRBD1. CDR3 length equals 17 residues. Germline assignment: CDR1 LGHNT and CDR2 FRNRAP. The ends lost 0 bases at V and 9 bases at J; junction bases unmatched: 13. The CDR3 loop is CASGLVLSAGGDGIQYF. The CDR3 region has the DNA TGTGCTAGTGGTTTGGTACTTTCGGCAGGGGGCGATGGCATTCAGTACTTC.

A remark on this clonotype: Being one base from a much bigger clone, this may be a read error. The chain combines TRBV3-1 with TRBJ2-5; D is ambiguous. Germline loops: CDR1 LGHDT, CDR2 YNNKEL (reference sequence). Trimming stripped 0 bases from V and 5 bases from J, with 10 bases between. CDR3 length: 14 amino acids. The CDR3 DNA sequence: TGTGCCAGCAGCCAAGATCTAATTAGGGAGACCCAGTACTTC. Residues: CASSQDLIRETQYF.

This clonotype has only one observation. The chain is built from TRBV6-2 or TRBV6-3 and TRBJ1-1, with D possibly TRBD1 on 6 matching bases. Germline assignment: CDR1 MNHEY and CDR2 SVGEGT. Trimming removed 7 bases from V and 1 base from J, with 13 bases in between. The CDR3 covers 14 residues. The CDR3 spells CASMGGARNTEAFF. The CDR3 bases are TGTGCCAGCATGGGGGGGGCGAGGAACACTGAAGCTTTCTTT.

This rearrangement joins TRBV15 to TRBJ2-5; tentative D call: TRBD2 (5 bases). In germline, CDR1 is LNHNV, CDR2 YYDKDF (reference sequence). The CDR3 spans 14 residues. Trimming stripped 5 bases from V and 1 base from J, with 11 bases between. CDR3 sequence reads: CATSLGLIQETQYF. The DNA of the CDR3 is TGTGCCACCAGCTTAGGACTGATCCAAGAGACCCAGTACTTC.

This clonotype has at least ten counts. J is TRBJ2-7 and V is TRBV2; TRBD2 matches 13 bases. With 6 bases clipped from V and 7 bases from J, the junction kept 6 bases outside the gene matches. The CDR3 contains 14 residues. Germline V CDR1 and CDR2: SNHLY, FYNNEI. This CDR3 is CASRPGLAGREQYF. The CDR3 DNA reads TGTGCCAGCAGACCGGGACTAGCGGGACGAGAGCAGTACTTC.

This clonotype was found many times. The chain joins TRBV30 to TRBJ2-7, with unresolved D. V lost 3 bases and J 2 bases, leaving 11 bases between the germline ends. The germline V gene encodes CDR1 GTSNPN and CDR2 SVGIG (reference sequence). This CDR3 is built from 13 residues. As DNA, the CDR3 is TGTGCCTGGAGCCTCGTGGGCGCCTACGAGCAGTACTTC. It encodes CAWSLVGAYEQYF.

This clonotype was picked up many times. This chain joins TRBV10-1 and TRBJ2-2; D is possibly TRBD1 or TRBD2 (5 bases each). Trimming pared 4 bases from V and 0 bases from J, leaving 12 bases between. The CDR3 length is 16 residues. From germline, CDR1 is WNHNN and CDR2 SYGVQD (reference sequence). CDR3: CASSGGAQANTGELFF. The CDR3 DNA is TGCGCCAGCAGTGGAGGGGCGCAGGCGAACACCGGGGAGCTGTTTTTT.

The chain uses TRBV5-1 and TRBJ1-6, with 8 bases lining up with TRBD1. Looked up from germline, CDR1 is SGHRS and CDR2 is YFSETQ. V shed 1 base, J shed 9 bases, and the junction held 12 bases outside the gene matches. The CDR3 is 17 amino acids. CDR3 DNA sequence: TGCGCCAGCAGCTTGATCCCACTACAGGGGACAGGTTCACCCCTCCACTTT. It translates to CASSLIPLQGTGSPLHF.

In its sample, this clonotype was seen many times. In DNA, the CDR3 is TGCAGTGCTACCTTGGTCCGGGGCGAGCAGTACTTC. Translated, it gives CSATLVRGEQYF. The chain is built from TRBV20-1 and TRBJ2-7, with D possibly being TRBD2 (5 bases). The ends were cut back, 4 bases at V and 6 bases at J, with 13 bases in the middle. The CDR3 has 12 amino acids. Germline loops: CDR1 DFQATT, CDR2 SNEGSKA (reference sequence).

This clonotype was recorded at least ten times. This sequence joins TRBV12-3 or TRBV12-4 and TRBJ2-7; no reliable D call. There are 13 residues in the CDR3. Between the trimmed V and J ends, which lost 9 bases and 6 bases, there was a span of 18 bases. For the CDR3, the DNA is TGTGCCAGATCGTCCTACTACGAGTTCGAGCAGTACTTC. Protein product: CARSSYYEFEQYF.

DNA of the CDR3: TGCAGCGTGGAGGCGCGGGACTCAATTCACGTGGACTATGGCTACACCTTC. It codes for CSVEARDSIHVDYGYTF. V usage is TRBV29-1 and J usage is TRBJ1-2, with D perhaps TRBD1 (5 bases). CDR1 is SQVTM and CDR2 is ANQGSEA in the germline V gene. This CDR3 is built from 17 residues. Trimming stripped 6 bases from V and 3 bases from J, with 26 bases between.

This clonotype was seen many times. The rearrangement joins TRBV28 to TRBJ2-5; tentatively, D is TRBD1 (8 bases). V was clipped by 7 bases and J by 5 bases, with 14 bases between them. CDR3 length: 13 amino acids. The germline CDR1 and CDR2 sequences are MDHEN and SYDVKM. DNA for the CDR3: TGTGCCAGCAACAGGGGGAGGGGGGAGACCCAGTACTTC. Encoded protein: CASNRGRGETQYF. Combining the CDR3 with reference TRBV28 and TRBJ2-5 gives the whole variable domain DVKVTQSSRYLVKRTGEKVFLECVQDMDHENMFWYRQDPGLGLRLIYFSYDVKMKEKGDIPEGYSVSREKKERFSLILESASTNQTSMYLCASNRGRGETQYFGPGTRLLVL.

The J gene is TRBJ2-3, the V gene TRBV28; 11 bases map to TRBD2. Trimming took 5 bases from V and 1 from J; bases not matched to a gene: 5. Germline V gives CDR1 MDHEN, CDR2 SYDVKM. This CDR3 contains 16 residues. In DNA form, the CDR3 reads TGTGCCAGCAGTCCGGGACTAGCGGACCGCACAGATACGCAGTATTTT. Translated: CASSPGLADRTDTQYF.

The J gene is TRBJ1-2, the V gene TRBV27; weak D call: TRBD1 (5 bases). There are 16 residues in the CDR3. Trimming pared 6 bases from V and 0 bases from J, leaving 17 bases between. Looked up from germline, CDR1 is MNHEY and CDR2 is SMNVEV (reference sequence). CDR3 in amino acids: CASRASGTRANYGYTF. As DNA, the CDR3 is TGTGCCAGCAGAGCTTCAGGGACCAGAGCTAACTATGGCTACACCTTC.

The sample holds many counts of this clonotype. V usage is TRBV29-1 and J usage is TRBJ2-7; 8 nucleotides match TRBD1. This CDR3 is built from 15 residues. Germline assignment: CDR1 SQVTM and CDR2 ANQGSEA. V shed 1 base and J 2 bases; nucleotides not matched to a gene: 7. The CDR3 loop reads CSVEVAGQGPYEQYF. The CDR3 nucleotides read TGCAGCGTTGAAGTAGCTGGACAGGGCCCCTACGAGCAGTACTTC.

This clonotype was detected only a few times. A read error may be the cause here, since a much bigger clone is one base away. This likely comes from a read error, as the CDR3 has no conserved phenylalanine or tryptophan at its end. The chain employs TRBV20-1 and TRBJ2-7, with 7 bases that match TRBD1. The CDR3 totals 15 residues. V gave up 2 bases and J gave up 6 bases; unmatched junction bases: 13. Per the germline V gene, CDR1 is DFQATT and CDR2 is SNEGSKA (reference sequence). This CDR3 is CSARTQTGADGEQYL. The CDR3 DNA is TGCAGTGCTAGAACCCAAACAGGGGCTGATGGCGAGCAGTACCTC.